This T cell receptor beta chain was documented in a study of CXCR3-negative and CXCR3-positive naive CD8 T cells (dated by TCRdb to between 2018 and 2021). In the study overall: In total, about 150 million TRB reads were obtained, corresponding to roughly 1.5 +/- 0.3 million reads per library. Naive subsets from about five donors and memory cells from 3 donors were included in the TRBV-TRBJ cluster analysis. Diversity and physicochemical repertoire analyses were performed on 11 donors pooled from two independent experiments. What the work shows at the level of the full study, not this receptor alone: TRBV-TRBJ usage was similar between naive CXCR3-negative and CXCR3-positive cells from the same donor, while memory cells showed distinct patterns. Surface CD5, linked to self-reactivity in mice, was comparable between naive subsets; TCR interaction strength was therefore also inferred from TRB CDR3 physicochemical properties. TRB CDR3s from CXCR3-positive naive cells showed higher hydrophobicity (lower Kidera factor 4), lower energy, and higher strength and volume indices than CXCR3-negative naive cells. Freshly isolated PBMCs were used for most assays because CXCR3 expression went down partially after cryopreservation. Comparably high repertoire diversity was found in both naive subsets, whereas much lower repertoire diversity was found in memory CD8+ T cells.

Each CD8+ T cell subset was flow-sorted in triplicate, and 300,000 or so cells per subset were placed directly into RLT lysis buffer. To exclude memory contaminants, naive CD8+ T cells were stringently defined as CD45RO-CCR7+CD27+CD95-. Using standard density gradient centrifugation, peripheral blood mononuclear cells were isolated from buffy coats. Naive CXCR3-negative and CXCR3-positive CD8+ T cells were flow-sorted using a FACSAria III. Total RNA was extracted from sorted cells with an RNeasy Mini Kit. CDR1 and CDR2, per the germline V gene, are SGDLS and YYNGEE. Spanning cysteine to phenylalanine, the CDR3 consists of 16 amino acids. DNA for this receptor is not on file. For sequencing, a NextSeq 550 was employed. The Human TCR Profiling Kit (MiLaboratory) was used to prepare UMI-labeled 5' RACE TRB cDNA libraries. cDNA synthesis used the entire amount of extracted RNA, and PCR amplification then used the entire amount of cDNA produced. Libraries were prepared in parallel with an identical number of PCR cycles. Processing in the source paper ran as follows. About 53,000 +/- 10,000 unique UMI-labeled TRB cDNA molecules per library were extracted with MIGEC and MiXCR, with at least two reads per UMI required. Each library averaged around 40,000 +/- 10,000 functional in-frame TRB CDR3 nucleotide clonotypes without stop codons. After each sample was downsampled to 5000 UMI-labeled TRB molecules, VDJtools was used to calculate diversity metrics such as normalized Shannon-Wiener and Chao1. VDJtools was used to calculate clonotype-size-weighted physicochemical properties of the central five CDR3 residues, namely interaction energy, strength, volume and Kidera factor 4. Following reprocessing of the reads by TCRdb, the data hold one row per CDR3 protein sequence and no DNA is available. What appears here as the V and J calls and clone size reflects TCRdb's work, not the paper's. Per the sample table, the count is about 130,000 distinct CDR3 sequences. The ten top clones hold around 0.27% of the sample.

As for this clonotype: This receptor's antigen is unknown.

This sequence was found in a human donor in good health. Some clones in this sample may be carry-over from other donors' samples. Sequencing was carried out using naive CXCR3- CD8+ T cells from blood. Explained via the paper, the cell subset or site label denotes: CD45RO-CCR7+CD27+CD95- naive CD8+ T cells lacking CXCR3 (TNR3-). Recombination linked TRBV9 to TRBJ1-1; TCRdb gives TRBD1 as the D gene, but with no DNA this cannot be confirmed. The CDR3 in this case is CASSARDATQNTEAFF.